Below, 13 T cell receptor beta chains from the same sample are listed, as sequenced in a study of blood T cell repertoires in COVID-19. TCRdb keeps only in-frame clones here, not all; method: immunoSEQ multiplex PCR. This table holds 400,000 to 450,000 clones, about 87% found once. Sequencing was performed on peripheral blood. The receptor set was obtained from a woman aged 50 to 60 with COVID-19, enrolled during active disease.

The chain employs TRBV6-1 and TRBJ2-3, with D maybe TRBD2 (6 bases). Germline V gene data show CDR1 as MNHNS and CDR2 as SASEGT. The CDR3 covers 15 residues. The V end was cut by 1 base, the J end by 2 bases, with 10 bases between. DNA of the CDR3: TGTGCCAGCAGTGAAGTGGCGGGACTCACAGATACGCAGTATTTT. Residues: CASSEVAGLTDTQYF.

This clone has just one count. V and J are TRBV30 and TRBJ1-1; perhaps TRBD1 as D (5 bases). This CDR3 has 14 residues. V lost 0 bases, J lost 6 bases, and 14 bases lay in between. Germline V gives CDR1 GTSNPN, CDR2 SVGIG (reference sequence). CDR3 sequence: CAWSVSRRVSEAFF. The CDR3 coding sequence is TGTGCCTGGAGTGTATCCCGCAGGGTGTCTGAAGCTTTCTTT.

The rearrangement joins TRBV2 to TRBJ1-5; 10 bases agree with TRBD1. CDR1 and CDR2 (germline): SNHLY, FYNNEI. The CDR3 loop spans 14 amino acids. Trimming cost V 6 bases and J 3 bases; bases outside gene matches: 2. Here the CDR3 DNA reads TGTGCCAGCAGCCGACAGGGGGCCAATCAGCCCCAGCATTTT. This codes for CASSRQGANQPQHF.

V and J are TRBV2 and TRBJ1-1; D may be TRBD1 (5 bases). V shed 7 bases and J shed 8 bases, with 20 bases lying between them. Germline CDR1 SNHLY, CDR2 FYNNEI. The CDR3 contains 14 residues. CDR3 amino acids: CASNLGGALTEAFF. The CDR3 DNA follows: TGTGCCAGCAACTTAGGAGGGGCTTTAACCGAAGCTTTCTTT.

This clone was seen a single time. DNA of the CDR3: TGTGCCAGCAGCTCTAGCGGGGGGTTCTACGAGCAGTACTTC. It specifies CASSSSGGFYEQYF. The V and J genes are TRBV13 and TRBJ2-7; 11 bases map to TRBD2. The CDR3 runs to 14 residues. Unmatched junction bases numbered 2, after V lost 4 bases and J lost 3 bases. In germline, CDR1 is PRHDT, CDR2 FYEKMQ (reference sequence).

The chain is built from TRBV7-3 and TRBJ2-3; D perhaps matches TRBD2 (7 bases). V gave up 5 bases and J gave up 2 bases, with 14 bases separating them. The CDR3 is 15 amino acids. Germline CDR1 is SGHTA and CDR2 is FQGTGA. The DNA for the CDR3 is TGTGCCAGCAGCCAACGGCGGGGGCCCACAGATACGCAGTATTTT. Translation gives CASSQRRGPTDTQYF. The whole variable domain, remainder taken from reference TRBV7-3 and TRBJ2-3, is GAGVSQTPSNKVTEKGKYVELRCDPISGHTALYWYRQSLGQGPEFLIYFQGTGAADDSGLPNDRFFAVRPEGSVSTLKIQRTERGDSAVYLCASSQRRGPTDTQYFGPGTRLTVL.

CDR3: CASSPPGDINQPQHF. In DNA, the CDR3 is TGTGCCAGCAGCCCCCCAGGGGATATCAATCAGCCCCAGCATTTT. The genes are TRBV28 and TRBJ1-5; TRBD1 is a possible D gene (6 bases). The V and J ends lost 6 bases and 3 bases respectively, with 15 bases between them. Germline V CDR1 and CDR2: MDHEN, SYDVKM. The CDR3 is made up of 15 amino acids.

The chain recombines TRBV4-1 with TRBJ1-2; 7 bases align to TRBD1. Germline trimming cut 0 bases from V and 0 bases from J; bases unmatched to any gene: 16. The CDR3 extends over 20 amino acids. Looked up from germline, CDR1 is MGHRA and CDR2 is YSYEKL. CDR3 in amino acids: CASSQDQTWGLTGPNYGYTF. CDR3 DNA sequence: TGCGCCAGCAGCCAAGATCAAACGTGGGGACTGACAGGGCCTAACTATGGCTACACCTTC.

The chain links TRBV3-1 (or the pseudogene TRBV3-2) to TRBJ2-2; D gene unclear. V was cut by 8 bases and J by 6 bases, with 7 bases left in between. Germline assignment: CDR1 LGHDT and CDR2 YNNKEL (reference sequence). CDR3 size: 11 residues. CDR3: CASSSSGELFF. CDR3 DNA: TGTGCCAGCTCGAGCTCCGGGGAGCTGTTTTTT.

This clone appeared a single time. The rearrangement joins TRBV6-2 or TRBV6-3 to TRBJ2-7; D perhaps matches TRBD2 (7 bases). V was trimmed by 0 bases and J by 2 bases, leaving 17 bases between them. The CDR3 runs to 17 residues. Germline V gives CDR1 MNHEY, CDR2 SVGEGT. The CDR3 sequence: CASSYSVGGLPTYEQYF. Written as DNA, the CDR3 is TGTGCCAGCAGTTACTCGGTCGGGGGGCTACCGACCTACGAGCAGTACTTC.

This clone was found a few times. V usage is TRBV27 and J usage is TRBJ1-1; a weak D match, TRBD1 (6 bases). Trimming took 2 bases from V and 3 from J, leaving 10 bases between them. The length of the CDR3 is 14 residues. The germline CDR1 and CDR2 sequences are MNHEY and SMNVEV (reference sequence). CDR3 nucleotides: TGTGCCAGCAGTTTAGGGGGCGCGCACACTGAAGCTTTCTTT. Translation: CASSLGGAHTEAFF.

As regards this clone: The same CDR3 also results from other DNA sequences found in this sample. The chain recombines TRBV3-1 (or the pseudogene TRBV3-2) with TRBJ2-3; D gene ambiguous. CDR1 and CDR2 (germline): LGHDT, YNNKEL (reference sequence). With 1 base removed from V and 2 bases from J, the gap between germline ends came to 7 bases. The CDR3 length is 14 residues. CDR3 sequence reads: CASSQGLNTDTQYF. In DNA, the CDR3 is TGTGCCAGCAGCCAAGGTTTAAACACAGATACGCAGTATTTT.

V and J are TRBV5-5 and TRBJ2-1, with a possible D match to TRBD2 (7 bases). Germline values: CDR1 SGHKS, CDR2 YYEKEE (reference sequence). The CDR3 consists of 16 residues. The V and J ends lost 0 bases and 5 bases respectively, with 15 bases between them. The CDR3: CASSLDGGTINNEQFF. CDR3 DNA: TGTGCCAGCAGCTTGGACGGGGGGACAATCAACAATGAGCAGTTCTTC.